This entry lists 22 T cell receptor beta chains sequenced from one sample in a study of T-cell memory formation after mild COVID-19 (dated by TCRdb to the early 2020s). Library construction relied on 5' RACE. For sequencing, an Illumina NovaSeq 6000 was employed. In TCRdb, the public reads were trimmed at Q25 with fastp and aligned with MiXCR, with productive beta chains retained. Rows merge per CDR3 protein into single entries with the most common DNA and genes. The table for this sample lists under 650,000 distinct CDR3 sequences; about 20% of them were counted only once. Around 13% of the sample comes from the top ten. The sequenced sample consisted of PBMCs or a T cell subset sorted from them (not recorded which). All receptors come from an adult woman who had mild COVID-19 (a few samples of this study predate the infection). The sample titles of this study are shuffled in the database, so cell type and time point are left out; the donor was told from shared clones.

V and J are TRBV29-1 and TRBJ2-7; tentatively, D is TRBD1 or TRBD2 (5 bases each). Trimming stripped 0 bases from V and 3 bases from J, with 18 bases between. The length of the CDR3 is 16 residues. Germline CDR1 is SQVTM and CDR2 is ANQGSEA. The CDR3 is CSVEDQSRGLVYEQYF. In DNA, the CDR3 is TGCAGCGTTGAAGACCAATCGAGGGGCCTCGTCTACGAGCAGTACTTC.

The chain carries TRBV4-1 and TRBJ2-7, with D hard to call. In germline, CDR1 is MGHRA, CDR2 YSYEKL. Trimming took off 2 bases at V and 1 base at J, with 12 bases between the two ends. The CDR3 is made up of 15 amino acids. The DNA for the CDR3 is TGCGCCAGCAGCCAATCCGAAGGGTTGTCCTACGAGCAGTACTTC. It translates to CASSQSEGLSYEQYF.

This sequence joins TRBV12-5 and TRBJ2-7, with 11 positions matching TRBD2. V gave up 2 bases and J gave up 2 bases; unmatched junction bases: 11. CDR1 and CDR2 (germline): LGHNT, FRNRAP. The CDR3 contains 18 residues. In DNA, the CDR3 is TGTGCTAGTGGTTTGTACTATGAGACTAGCGGGGTTGCCTACGAGCAGTACTTC. This encodes CASGLYYETSGVAYEQYF.

This clonotype was detected only a few times. The chain uses TRBV27 and TRBJ2-1; D might be TRBD2 (7 bases). The CDR3 has 13 residues. Germline-derived CDR1 and CDR2 are MNHEY and SMNVEV (reference sequence). Trimming stripped 7 bases from V and 9 bases from J, with 16 bases between. CDR3 sequence: CASNPGLGGEQFF. CDR3 DNA sequence: TGTGCCAGCAACCCCGGACTAGGGGGTGAGCAGTTCTTC.

The V gene is TRBV7-6, the J gene TRBJ2-5; tentative D call: TRBD1 (6 bases). With 5 bases removed from V and 5 bases from J, the gap between germline ends came to 15 bases. The CDR3 is made up of 14 amino acids. The V gene's germline CDR1 is SGHVS and CDR2 FNYEAQ. CDR3 in amino acids: CASSTGQSSETQYF. Here the CDR3 DNA reads TGTGCCAGCAGCACCGGACAGAGCTCGGAGACCCAGTACTTC.

The J gene is TRBJ1-5, the V gene TRBV7-2; TRBD1 matches at 7 bases. Germline V CDR1 and CDR2: SGHTA, FQGNSA. V shed 6 bases and J 7 bases; nucleotides not matched to a gene: 6. This CDR3 region has 13 residues. This chain's CDR3 is CASSTTGFQPQHF. The DNA of the CDR3 is TGTGCCAGCAGTACGACAGGGTTCCAGCCCCAGCATTTT.

This clonotype was found a few times. This chain uses TRBV21-1 with TRBJ2-4; TRBD1, as called in the table, went unchecked against the DNA. TRBV21-1 has pseudogene status. The CDR3 spans 17 residues. Here the CDR3 reads CASSINTGHKGNNIQYF. CDR3 in DNA: TGTGCCAGCAGCATTAACACCGGACACAAGGGGAATAACATTCAGTACTTC.

This clonotype has a handful of counts. V is TRBV7-9 and J is TRBJ2-3; D unclear. The V gene's germline CDR1 is SEHNR and CDR2 FQNEAQ (reference sequence). Deletions cut 4 bases from V and 4 bases from J, with 18 bases between. The CDR3 loop spans 16 amino acids. CDR3 residues: CASSSTYTPGPDTQYF. The CDR3 nucleotides are TGTGCCAGCAGCTCGACGTACACCCCCGGGCCAGATACGCAGTATTTT.

This clonotype has a handful of counts. This chain links TRBV4-2 with TRBJ2-2; 8 bases agree with TRBD2. With V trimmed by 8 bases and J by 0 bases, 2 bases remained unmatched. Germline V gene lookup returns CDR1 LGHNA and CDR2 YNFKEQ. This CDR3 is built from 14 residues. As DNA, the CDR3 is TGTGCCAGCGTTAGCGGGGCGAACACCGGGGAGCTGTTTTTT. As protein: CASVSGANTGELFF.

This clonotype was seen more than once but under ten times. J is TRBJ1-1 and V is TRBV12-3 or TRBV12-4; a weak D match, TRBD1 (5 bases). This CDR3 contains 13 residues. Deletions cut 5 bases from V and 3 bases from J, with 10 bases between. The CDR3, as DNA: TGTGCCAGCAGTGGACAATCCTACACTGAAGCTTTCTTT. It is translated as CASSGQSYTEAFF.

The V and J genes are TRBV21-1 and TRBJ2-5; TRBD2, the table's D call, lacks a check against the DNA. TRBV21-1 is given as a pseudogene. The CDR3 loop spans 19 amino acids. CDR3 sequence: CASSKNRLAGLSTQETQYF. CDR3 in DNA: TGTGCCAGCAGCAAAAATAGACTAGCGGGCCTTTCCACCCAGGAGACCCAGTACTTC.

This clonotype was counted between two and nine times. The chain employs TRBV6-5 and TRBJ2-3, with 12 bases fitting TRBD2. This CDR3 is built from 17 residues. V shed 6 bases, J shed 4 bases, and the junction held 11 bases outside the gene matches. Germline V gene lookup returns CDR1 MNHEY and CDR2 SVGAGI. The CDR3 nucleotides read TGTGCCAGCAGCCTACTAGCGGGAGGTGGCGGGGCAGATACGCAGTATTTT. Its translation is CASSLLAGGGGADTQYF.

The chain links TRBV6-1 to TRBJ1-6; D gene ambiguous. The germline CDR1 and CDR2 sequences are MNHNS and SASEGT. The CDR3 extends over 12 amino acids. The germline V and J ends were trimmed by 6 bases and 4 bases, with 4 bases remaining between them. CDR3 DNA: TGTGCCAGCAGCATATATAATTCACCCCTCCACTTT. Translated: CASSIYNSPLHF.

The chain is built from TRBV7-9 and TRBJ2-3; the D is unclear. The CDR3 is 18 residues long. The germline V gene has CDR1 SEHNR and CDR2 FQNEAQ (reference sequence). V lost 3 bases and J lost 0, with 19 bases in between. The CDR3 sequence: CASSFTATPQLSTDTQYF. The CDR3, as DNA: TGTGCCAGCAGCTTCACCGCGACGCCACAGCTTAGCACAGATACGCAGTATTTT.

V is TRBV20-1 and J is TRBJ2-2, with 7 bases fitting TRBD2. This CDR3 contains 16 residues. The trim removed 3 bases at V and 3 bases at J, leaving 10 bases unmatched. Germline V CDR1 and CDR2: DFQATT, SNEGSKA (reference sequence). Here the CDR3 DNA reads TGCAGTGCTAGTCCCCGGGGAGGGTGGGACACCGGGGAGCTGTTTTTT. Translated, it gives CSASPRGGWDTGELFF.

This clonotype has a handful of counts. CDR3 in DNA: TGCGCCAGCAGCCGATCGGACTACCGGCGCATGAACACTGAAGCTTTCTTT. Its translation is CASSRSDYRRMNTEAFF. The chain joins TRBV4-3 to TRBJ1-1; D uncertain. The V gene lost 4 bases and the J gene lost 0 bases, with 18 bases spanning the gap. The CDR3 totals 17 residues. CDR1 is LGHNA, CDR2 YSLEER, per germline.

This clonotype was seen a handful of times. V and J are TRBV29-1 and TRBJ2-3; TRBD2 agrees at 10 bases. The CDR3 totals 14 residues. Germline loops: CDR1 SQVTM, CDR2 ANQGSEA. V lost 7 bases and J lost 6; bases outside the gene matches: 10. CDR3 nucleotides: TGCAGCGCCCTACGGACTAGCGGTGCGGATACGCAGTATTTT. Translating it yields CSALRTSGADTQYF.

This clonotype was seen a handful of times. The chain employs TRBV6-2 or TRBV6-3 and TRBJ2-7; the match to TRBD1 covers 8 bases. The germline gives CDR1 MNHEY, CDR2 SVGEGT. This CDR3 has 16 residues. The ends lost 11 bases at V and 5 bases at J; junction bases unmatched: 20. Here the CDR3 reads CAGGQGPPGSLDEQYF. The CDR3 bases are TGTGCCGGCGGACAGGGCCCCCCTGGGTCCCTTGACGAGCAGTACTTC.

The V and J genes are TRBV20-1 and TRBJ2-2; 10 bases map to TRBD2. Trimming at V came to 0 bases and at J to 7 bases, leaving 11 bases not matched to a gene. This CDR3 has 17 amino acids. Germline assignment: CDR1 DFQATT and CDR2 SNEGSKA (reference sequence). CDR3 DNA: TGCAGTGCTAGAGATCTCGGAGCGGGGGGGCCGAACGGGGAGCTGTTTTTT. As protein: CSARDLGAGGPNGELFF.

This clonotype has only one observation. The V gene is TRBV5-1, the J gene TRBJ2-3; 8 bases agree with TRBD2. J lost 1 base, V lost 4 bases, and 5 bases had no gene match. The length of the CDR3 is 15 residues. CDR1 and CDR2 from the germline V gene are SGHRS and YFSETQ. The chain's CDR3 is CASSQREKGTDTQYF. The DNA for the CDR3 is TGCGCCAGCAGCCAGCGGGAGAAGGGCACAGATACGCAGTATTTT.

The chain recombines TRBV4-1 with TRBJ1-1, with D possibly matching TRBD1 (5 bases). This CDR3 comprises 18 residues. Trimming pared 3 bases from V and 6 bases from J, leaving 26 bases between. Looked up from germline, CDR1 is MGHRA and CDR2 is YSYEKL. In DNA form, the CDR3 reads TGCGCCAGCAGCCACACCCTGCCCGGCAGGGATTCTACACCTGAAGCTTTCTTT. Its protein product is CASSHTLPGRDSTPEAFF.

CDR3 bases: TGCGCCAGCAGCCCGAGGGCGGGGGTGAACACCGGGGAGCTGTTTTTT. Translation: CASSPRAGVNTGELFF. The gene calls are TRBV5-1 and TRBJ2-2, with 7 positions matching TRBD2. This CDR3 comprises 16 residues. Germline CDR1 is SGHRS and CDR2 is YFSETQ. Trimming took 4 bases from V and 1 from J; bases not matched to a gene: 7. Based on the CDR3 plus reference TRBV5-1 and TRBJ2-2, the full variable domain is KAGVTQTPRYLIKTRGQQVTLSCSPISGHRSVSWYQQTPGQGLQFLFEYFSETQRNKGNFPGRFSGRQFSNSRSEMNVSTLELGDSALYLCASSPRAGVNTGELFFGEGSRLTVL.